The next 24 T cell receptor beta chains were all read from a single sample in a study of OX40 agonist ivuxolimab in advanced cancers. Using immunoSEQ multiplex PCR, the repertoire was profiled, and TCRdb retains in-frame clones only, with some absent. This sample yields around 65,000 clones, of which approximately 91% are seen a single time; approximately 4.7% belongs to the top ten. Sequencing used CD4+ or CD8+ T cells sorted from blood, obtained in a trial of the OX40 agonist ivuxolimab. All receptors derive from an adult with an advanced solid tumor such as melanoma, head and neck, liver or kidney cancer.

V gene TRBV2 combines with J gene TRBJ2-7; D might be TRBD1 (7 bases). The V and J ends lost 7 bases and 6 bases respectively, with 13 bases between them. The length of the CDR3 is 12 residues. Germline lookup yields CDR1 SNHLY and CDR2 FYNNEI. The CDR3 region has the DNA TGTGCCAGCATCGGGACAGCGGGCGAGCAGTACTTC. It specifies CASIGTAGEQYF.

The rearrangement uses TRBV30 and TRBJ1-6, with D hard to call. Trimming took off 2 bases at V and 0 bases at J, with 11 bases between the two ends. The germline gives CDR1 GTSNPN, CDR2 SVGIG (reference sequence). There are 16 residues in the CDR3. CDR3 coding DNA: TGTGCCTGGAGTCCTCTTGAAGGCTCCTATAATTCACCCCTCCACTTT. Translated, it gives CAWSPLEGSYNSPLHF. Full variable domain (missing parts from reference TRBV30 and TRBJ1-6): SQTIHQWPATLVQPVGSPLSLECTVEGTSNPNLYWYRQAAGRGLQLLFYSVGIGQISSEVPQNLSASRPQDRQFILSSKKLLLSDSGFYLCAWSPLEGSYNSPLHFGNGTRLTVT.

CDR3 DNA sequence: TGTGCCAGCAGTTTGACACCACCGTGGCGCAGGAACATTCAGTACTTC. This encodes CASSLTPPWRRNIQYF. The chain carries TRBV6-4 and TRBJ2-4; D gene uncertain. The CDR3 has 16 amino acids. The ends were cut back, 5 bases at V and 7 bases at J, with 21 bases in the middle. The germline V gene has CDR1 MRHNA and CDR2 SNTAGT.

This chain uses TRBV28 with TRBJ1-2; D is uncertain. The germline gives CDR1 MDHEN, CDR2 SYDVKM. The CDR3 has 14 amino acids. With 5 bases removed from V and 3 bases from J, the gap between germline ends came to 13 bases. The CDR3, as DNA: TGTGCCAGCAGTCTCGGGAGCAGCTACTATGGCTACACCTTC. Translated, it gives CASSLGSSYYGYTF.

The chain is built from TRBV2 and TRBJ1-5; a weak D match, TRBD1 (5 bases). From germline, CDR1 is SNHLY and CDR2 FYNNEI. V was pared by 5 bases and J by 7 bases, with 27 bases between. The CDR3 consists of 18 residues. Written as DNA, the CDR3 is TGTGCCAGCAGTATAGACGGACCCGTGAGGTCGGGGGAGCAGCCCCAGCATTTT. This codes for CASSIDGPVRSGEQPQHF.

The rearrangement uses TRBV5-1 and TRBJ2-1, with D tentatively TRBD1 or TRBD2 (6 bases each). CDR1 is SGHRS and CDR2 is YFSETQ in the germline V gene. This CDR3 spans 16 amino acids. V lost 0 bases and J 7 bases, leaving 17 bases between the germline ends. CDR3 sequence (DNA): TGCGCCAGCAGCTTGGCCCCGGGGGCAACAATGAATGAGCAGTTCTTC. Protein product: CASSLAPGATMNEQFF.

The J gene is TRBJ1-1, the V gene TRBV7-9; 7 positions match TRBD1. Germline assignment: CDR1 SEHNR and CDR2 FQNEAQ (reference sequence). V lost 6 bases to trimming and J lost 3 bases; unmatched junction nucleotides: 10. The CDR3 consists of 15 residues. The CDR3 is CASRRNRGWDTEAFF. The CDR3 nucleotides read TGTGCCAGCAGACGTAACAGGGGCTGGGACACTGAAGCTTTCTTT.

The chain has TRBV2 and TRBJ2-2; possible D gene TRBD2, 5 bases. V was shortened by 6 bases and J by 4 bases, with 9 bases between the two germline ends. The CDR3 is 13 amino acids. CDR1 is SNHLY, CDR2 FYNNEI, per germline. The CDR3 loop reads CASRDFGTGELFF. The CDR3 DNA reads as TGTGCCAGCAGGGACTTCGGCACCGGGGAGCTGTTTTTT.

The chain employs TRBV15 and TRBJ1-4; maybe TRBD1 (6 bases). Germline V gene data show CDR1 as LNHNV and CDR2 as YYDKDF (reference sequence). The CDR3 length is 18 residues. The V end lost 0 bases, the J end lost 3 bases, and 17 bases lay between the germline ends. The CDR3 protein is CATSRDRRQGLANEKLFF. CDR3 nucleotides: TGTGCCACCAGCAGAGATCGCCGTCAGGGGCTGGCTAATGAAAAACTGTTTTTT.

V is TRBV12-5 and J is TRBJ1-2; 8 positions match TRBD1. With V trimmed by 7 bases and J by 5 bases, 12 bases remained unmatched. The CDR3 contains 15 residues. In germline, CDR1 is LGHNT, CDR2 FRNRAP. CDR3 sequence: CASANRDRIRYGYTF. DNA of the CDR3: TGTGCTAGTGCCAACCGGGACAGGATAAGGTATGGCTACACCTTC.

The V call is TRBV25-1, the J call TRBJ2-3, with D perhaps matching TRBD1 (9 bases). CDR3 size: 18 residues. Trimming removed 8 bases at V and 4 bases at J, with 28 bases between. CDR1 is MGHDK and CDR2 is SYGVNS in the germline V gene. This CDR3 reads CASAGGPRQGVSADTQYF. The CDR3 nucleotides are TGTGCCAGCGCGGGAGGTCCTCGACAGGGGGTCTCCGCAGATACGCAGTATTTT.

The chain is built from TRBV7-2 and TRBJ2-1, with D perhaps TRBD2 (5 bases). CDR3 length: 12 amino acids. V shed 4 bases and J shed 7 bases, with 8 bases lying between them. The germline CDR1 and CDR2 sequences are SGHTA and FQGNSA. The CDR3 bases are TGTGCCAGCAGCTCTCAGCGGAATGAGCAGTTCTTC. This translates into CASSSQRNEQFF.

CDR3 bases: TGCAGCGTTGACGGGGGCACATCTGGAAACACCATATATTTT. Its translation: CSVDGGTSGNTIYF. This chain uses TRBV29-1 with TRBJ1-3, with D possibly being TRBD1 (6 bases). This CDR3 is built from 14 residues. Trimming stripped 3 bases from V and 1 base from J, with 10 bases between. The germline V gene encodes CDR1 SQVTM and CDR2 ANQGSEA.

The chain links TRBV18 to TRBJ2-6; D is undetermined. The CDR3 sequence is 14 residues long. With 6 bases removed from V and 0 bases from J, the gap between germline ends came to 6 bases. CDR1 KGHSH and CDR2 LQKENI come from the germline V gene. CDR3 loop: CASSANSGANVLTF. The DNA for the CDR3 is TGTGCCAGCTCGGCGAACTCTGGGGCCAACGTCCTGACTTTC.

This chain uses TRBV28 with TRBJ2-7; maybe TRBD2 (6 bases). This CDR3 comprises 15 residues. Trimming shortened V by 6 bases and J by 3 bases, and 18 bases separated the two germline ends. Germline-derived CDR1 and CDR2 are MDHEN and SYDVKM. CDR3: CASSSRESRFYEQYF. The CDR3 DNA follows: TGTGCCAGCAGCAGCCGGGAGTCTCGATTCTACGAGCAGTACTTC.

The chain recombines TRBV11-3 with TRBJ2-1; a possible D gene is TRBD2 (7 bases). The germline V gene has CDR1 SGHNT and CDR2 YENEEA. Trimming took off 3 bases at V and 8 bases at J, with 14 bases between the two ends. The CDR3 extends over 14 amino acids. CDR3 region: CASSFEGGADEQFF. CDR3 sequence (DNA): TGTGCCAGCAGCTTCGAAGGGGGGGCCGATGAGCAGTTCTTC.

CDR3 region: CASSYGTATNEKLFF. Here the CDR3 DNA reads TGTGCCAGCAGCTACGGGACCGCAACTAATGAAAAACTGTTTTTT. The chain employs TRBV14 and TRBJ1-4; a weak D match, TRBD1 (5 bases). The V gene's germline CDR1 is SGHDN and CDR2 FVKESK. V was pared by 5 bases and J by 0 bases, with 10 bases between. This CDR3 comprises 15 residues. The whole variable domain, remainder taken from reference TRBV14 and TRBJ1-4, is EAGVTQFPSHSVIEKGQTVTLRCDPISGHDNLYWYRRVMGKEIKFLLHFVKESKQDESGMPNNRFLAERTGGTYSTLKVQPAELEDSGVYFCASSYGTATNEKLFFGSGTQLSVL.

This clone was found once. The rearrangement uses TRBV5-1 and TRBJ2-7; 10 nucleotides align to TRBD2. Germline CDR1 reads SGHRS; CDR2 reads YFSETQ. There are 14 residues in the CDR3. Trimming removed 0 bases from V and 6 bases from J; junction bases left unmatched: 3. In DNA form, the CDR3 reads TGCGCCAGCAGCTTGGGAACTAGCGGGACCGAGCAGTACTTC. Its translation: CASSLGTSGTEQYF.

V and J are TRBV15 and TRBJ1-2; the D is unclear. This CDR3 has 13 residues. Trimming removed 3 bases at V and 8 bases at J, with 13 bases between. The germline CDR1 and CDR2 sequences are LNHNV and YYDKDF (reference sequence). CDR3 protein: CATSSNEIGGYTF. CDR3 sequence (DNA): TGTGCCACCAGCAGCAACGAGATCGGGGGCTACACCTTC.

V and J are TRBV5-1 and TRBJ2-2, with a possible D match to TRBD1 (6 bases). The CDR3 spans 17 residues. Germline assignment: CDR1 SGHRS and CDR2 YFSETQ. V was cut by 2 bases and J by 2 bases, with 16 bases left in between. This CDR3 is CASSLLFGGGNTGELFF. DNA of the CDR3: TGCGCCAGCAGCTTATTATTTGGGGGCGGAAACACCGGGGAGCTGTTTTTT.

This clone was counted a single time. This chain links TRBV2 with TRBJ1-5; a weak D match, TRBD1 (5 bases). Trimming left V 5 bases short and J 7 bases short, with 18 bases between. The CDR3 sequence is 15 residues long. Germline CDR1 reads SNHLY; CDR2 reads FYNNEI. CDR3 loop: CASSRLAGNGQPQHF. The CDR3 coding sequence is TGTGCCAGCAGTCGCCTAGCAGGGAACGGGCAGCCCCAGCATTTT. Full variable domain (outside the CDR3, taken from reference TRBV2 and TRBJ1-5): EPEVTQTPSHQVTQMGQEVILRCVPISNHLYFYWYRQILGQKVEFLVSFYNNEISEKSEIFDDQFSVERPDGSNFTLKIRSTKLEDSAMYFCASSRLAGNGQPQHFGDGTRLSIL.

The chain carries TRBV5-5 and TRBJ1-5; the D is unclear. V was cut by 0 bases and J by 3 bases, with 10 bases left in between. The CDR3 consists of 15 residues. CDR1 is SGHKS, CDR2 YYEKEE, per germline (reference sequence). CDR3 nucleotides: TGTGCCAGCAGCTTGGGGGAAGGGTACAATCAGCCCCAGCATTTT. This sequence encodes CASSLGEGYNQPQHF.

The rearrangement links TRBV18 to TRBJ1-2, with TRBD1 matching 7 bases. The CDR3 has 15 amino acids. J was trimmed by 3 bases and V by 3 bases; bases with no gene match: 7. The V gene's germline CDR1 is KGHSH and CDR2 LQKENI. The CDR3 reads CASSPRQGGDYGYTF. The CDR3 region has the DNA TGTGCCAGCTCACCGAGACAGGGCGGAGACTATGGCTACACCTTC. Full variable domain (missing parts from reference TRBV18 and TRBJ1-2): NAGVMQNPRHLVRRRGQEARLRCSPMKGHSHVYWYRQLPEEGLKFMVYLQKENIIDESGMPKERFSAEFPKEGPSILRIQQVVRGDSAAYFCASSPRQGGDYGYTFGSGTRLTVV.

This sequence joins TRBV28 and TRBJ1-3; 9 bases fit TRBD1. Germline CDR1 is MDHEN and CDR2 is SYDVKM. This CDR3 has 16 residues. Trimming took 6 bases from V and 1 from J; bases not matched to a gene: 7. This CDR3 reads CASSSGTGTSGNTIYF. In DNA, the CDR3 is TGTGCCAGCAGCTCCGGGACAGGGACGTCTGGAAACACCATATATTTT.